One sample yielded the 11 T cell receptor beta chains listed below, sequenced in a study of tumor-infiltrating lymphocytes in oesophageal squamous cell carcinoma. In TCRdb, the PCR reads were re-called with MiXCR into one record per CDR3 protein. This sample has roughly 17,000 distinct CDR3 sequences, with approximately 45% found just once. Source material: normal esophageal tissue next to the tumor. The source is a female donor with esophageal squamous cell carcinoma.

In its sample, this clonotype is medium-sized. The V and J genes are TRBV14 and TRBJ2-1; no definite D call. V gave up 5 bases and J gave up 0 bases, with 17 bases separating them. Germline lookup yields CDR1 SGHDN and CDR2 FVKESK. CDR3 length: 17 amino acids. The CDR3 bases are TGTGCCAGCAGCATCAGCGTTTTACTTAGCTCCTACAATGAGCAGTTCTTC. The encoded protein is CASSISVLLSSYNEQFF.

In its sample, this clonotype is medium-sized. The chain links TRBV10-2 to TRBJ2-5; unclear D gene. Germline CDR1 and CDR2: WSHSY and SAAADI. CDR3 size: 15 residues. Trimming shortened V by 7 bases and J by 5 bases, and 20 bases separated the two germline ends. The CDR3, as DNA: TGCGCCAGCAAATTAGCTAGTATGAGGACCGAGACCCAGTACTTC. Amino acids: CASKLASMRTETQYF.

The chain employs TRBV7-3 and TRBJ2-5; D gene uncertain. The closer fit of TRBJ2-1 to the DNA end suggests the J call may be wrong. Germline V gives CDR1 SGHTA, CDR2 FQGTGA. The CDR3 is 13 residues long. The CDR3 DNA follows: TGTGCCAGCAGCTTACCTAGTTCCAATGAGCAGTTCTTC. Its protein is CASSLPSSNEQFF.

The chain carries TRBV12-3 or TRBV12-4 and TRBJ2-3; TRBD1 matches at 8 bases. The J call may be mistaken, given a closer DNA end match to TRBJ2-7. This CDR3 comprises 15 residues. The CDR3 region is CASSPRQGSYNEQYF. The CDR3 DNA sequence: TGTGCCAGCAGTCCTCGACAGGGGTCCTACAATGAGCAGTACTTC.

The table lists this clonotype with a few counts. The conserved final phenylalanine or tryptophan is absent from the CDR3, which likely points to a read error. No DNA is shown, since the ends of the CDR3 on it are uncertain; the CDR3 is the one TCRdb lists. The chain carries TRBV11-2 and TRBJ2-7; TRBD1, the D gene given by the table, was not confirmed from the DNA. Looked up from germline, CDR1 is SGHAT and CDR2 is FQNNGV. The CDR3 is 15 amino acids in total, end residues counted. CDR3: CASSFEQGGGYTFGS.

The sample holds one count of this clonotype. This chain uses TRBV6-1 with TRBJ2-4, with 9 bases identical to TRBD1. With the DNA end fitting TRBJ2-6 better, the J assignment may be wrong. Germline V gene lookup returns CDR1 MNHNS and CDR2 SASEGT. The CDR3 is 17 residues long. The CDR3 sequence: CASTSGTGNSGANVLTF. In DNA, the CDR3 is TGTGCCAGCACCTCCGGGACAGGGAACTCTGGGGCCAACGTCCTGACTTTC.

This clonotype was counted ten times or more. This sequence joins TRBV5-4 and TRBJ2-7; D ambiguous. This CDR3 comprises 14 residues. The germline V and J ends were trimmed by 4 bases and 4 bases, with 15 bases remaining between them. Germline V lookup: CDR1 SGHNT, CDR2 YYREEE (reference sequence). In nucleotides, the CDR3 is TGTGCCAGCAGCAATTCCGATGAGTCTTACGAGCAGTACTTC. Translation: CASSNSDESYEQYF.

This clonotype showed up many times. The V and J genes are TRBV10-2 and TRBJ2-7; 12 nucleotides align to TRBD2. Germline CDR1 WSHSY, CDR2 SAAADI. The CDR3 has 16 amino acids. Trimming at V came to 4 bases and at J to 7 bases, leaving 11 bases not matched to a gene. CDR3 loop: CASSVLAGGPINEQYF. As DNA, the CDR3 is TGCGCCAGCAGTGTCCTAGCGGGAGGGCCCATAAATGAGCAGTACTTC.

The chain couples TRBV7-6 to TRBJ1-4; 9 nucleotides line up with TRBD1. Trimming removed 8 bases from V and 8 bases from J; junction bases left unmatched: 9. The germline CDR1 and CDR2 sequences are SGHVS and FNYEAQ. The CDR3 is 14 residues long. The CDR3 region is CASGGGTGNEKLFF. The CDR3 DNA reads TGTGCCAGCGGGGGGGGGACAGGGAACGAAAAACTGTTTTTT. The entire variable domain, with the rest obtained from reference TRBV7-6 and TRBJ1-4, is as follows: GAGVSQSPRYKVTKRGQDVALRCDPISGHVSLYWYRQALGQGPEFLTYFNYEAQQDKSGLPNDRFSAERPEGSISTLTIQRTEQRDSAMYRCASGGGTGNEKLFFGSGTQLSVL.

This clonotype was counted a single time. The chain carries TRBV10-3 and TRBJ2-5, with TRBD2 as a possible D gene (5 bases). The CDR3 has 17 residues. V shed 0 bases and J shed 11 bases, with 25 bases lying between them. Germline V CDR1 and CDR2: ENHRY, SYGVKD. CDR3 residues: CAISESGWESSTDTQYF. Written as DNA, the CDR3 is TGTGCCATCAGTGAGTCGGGGTGGGAGAGTAGCACAGATACGCAGTACTTC.

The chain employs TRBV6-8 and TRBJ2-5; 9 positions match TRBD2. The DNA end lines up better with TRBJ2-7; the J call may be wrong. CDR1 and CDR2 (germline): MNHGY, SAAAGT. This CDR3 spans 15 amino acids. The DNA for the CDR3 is TGTGCCAGCAGTTACTTGCGGGAGGGCTCCTACGAGCAGTACTTC. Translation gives CASSYLREGSYEQYF.